Included here is one T cell receptor (beta chain) sequence, with context. The data were obtained in a study of shared clonotypes between healthy human individuals. This CDR3 has 11 residues. CDR1 SQVTM and CDR2 ANQGSEA come from the germline V gene. Trimming pared 3 bases from V and 4 bases from J, leaving 6 bases between. The assay was immunoSEQ multiplex PCR, and TCRdb's table has in-frame clones only and misses some. The repertoire holds about 770,000 clones, with 72% as singletons. This sequence joins TRBV29-1 and TRBJ1-1; D ambiguous. The receptor was isolated from a woman aged 25-40 years in good health. The sample was memory CD4+ T cells sorted from blood. Indicated subset: CD45RA-negative fraction. The CDR3 protein is CSVDGSTEAFF. The DNA for the CDR3 is TGCAGCGTTGACGGAAGCACTGAAGCTTTCTTT.